A few counts support the clone carrying this T cell receptor (beta chain). Its antigen remains unidentified. In terms of origin and age, donors were healthy Caucasian individuals from Russia aged roughly 6 to 95. This CDR3 region has 16 residues. Germline CDR1 reads SGHKS; CDR2 reads YYEKEE (reference sequence). V lost 4 bases and J 2 bases, leaving 17 bases between the germline ends. A sample-barcoded 5' primer and a J-beta primer mix were used in a second PCR of about 7 to 12 cycles. TCRdb analysed the 5' RACE reads with MiXCR anew, one entry per CDR3 protein. The repertoire holds 450,000 to 700,000 distinct CDR3 sequences, with about 26% as singletons. The sample originates from a study of blood T cells in healthy people across ages. Whole-study findings and limits: Expanded clonotype shifts may have been confounded, as the donors had an unknown CMV status. Per-million-T-cell TCR beta diversity fell roughly linearly with age. Among long-lived donors, naive CD4+ cells were more numerous and diversity higher than in aged donors.

The clonotype originates from a woman aged 70-85 years in good health. Sequencing input: blood. The rearrangement links TRBV5-5 to TRBJ2-3; no reliable D call. The CDR3, as DNA: TGTGCCAGCAGCCCTCGTGTGGCCCAGCCCACAGATACGCAGTATTTT. Encoded protein: CASSPRVAQPTDTQYF.